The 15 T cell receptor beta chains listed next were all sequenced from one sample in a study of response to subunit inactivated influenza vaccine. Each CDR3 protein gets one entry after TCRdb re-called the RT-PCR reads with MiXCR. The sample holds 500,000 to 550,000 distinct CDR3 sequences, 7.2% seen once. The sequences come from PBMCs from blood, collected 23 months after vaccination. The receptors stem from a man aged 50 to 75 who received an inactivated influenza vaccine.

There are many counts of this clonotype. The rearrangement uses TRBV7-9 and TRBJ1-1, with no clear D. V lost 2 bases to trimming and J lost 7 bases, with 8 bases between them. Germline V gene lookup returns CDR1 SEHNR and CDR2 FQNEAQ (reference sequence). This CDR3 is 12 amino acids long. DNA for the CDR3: TGTGCCAGCAGCTTAAGTGGGCTTGAAGCTTTCTTT. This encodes CASSLSGLEAFF.

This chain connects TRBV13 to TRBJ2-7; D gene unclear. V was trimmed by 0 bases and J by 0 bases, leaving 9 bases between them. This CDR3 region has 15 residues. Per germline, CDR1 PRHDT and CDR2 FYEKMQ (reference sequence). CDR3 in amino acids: CASSLGNLPSYEQYF. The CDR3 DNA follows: TGTGCCAGCAGCTTAGGCAATCTTCCCTCCTACGAGCAGTACTTC.

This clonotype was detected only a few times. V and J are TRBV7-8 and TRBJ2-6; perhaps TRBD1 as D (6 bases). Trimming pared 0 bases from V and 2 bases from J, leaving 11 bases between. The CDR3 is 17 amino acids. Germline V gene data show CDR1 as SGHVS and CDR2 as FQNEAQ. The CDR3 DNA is TGTGCCAGCAGCTTAGCTGGACAGATTGCTGGGGCCAACGTCCTGACTTTC. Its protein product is CASSLAGQIAGANVLTF.

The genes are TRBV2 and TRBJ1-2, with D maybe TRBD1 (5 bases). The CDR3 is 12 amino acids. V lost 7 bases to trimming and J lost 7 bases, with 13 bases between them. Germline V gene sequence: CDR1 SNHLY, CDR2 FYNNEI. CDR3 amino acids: CASNPLGGGYTF. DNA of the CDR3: TGTGCCAGCAACCCTCTTGGGGGTGGCTACACCTTC.

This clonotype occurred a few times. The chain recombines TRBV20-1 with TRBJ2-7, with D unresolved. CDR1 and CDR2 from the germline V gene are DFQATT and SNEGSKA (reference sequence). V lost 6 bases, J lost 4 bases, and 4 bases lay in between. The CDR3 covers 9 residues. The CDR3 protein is CSAMYEQYF. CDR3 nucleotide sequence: TGCAGTGCAATGTACGAGCAGTACTTC.

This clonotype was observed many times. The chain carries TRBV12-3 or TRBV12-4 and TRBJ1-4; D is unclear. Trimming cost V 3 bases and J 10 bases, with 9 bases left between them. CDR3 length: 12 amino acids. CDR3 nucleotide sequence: TGTGCCAGCAGTTTGACCAAGGGAAAACTGTTTTTT. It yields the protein CASSLTKGKLFF.

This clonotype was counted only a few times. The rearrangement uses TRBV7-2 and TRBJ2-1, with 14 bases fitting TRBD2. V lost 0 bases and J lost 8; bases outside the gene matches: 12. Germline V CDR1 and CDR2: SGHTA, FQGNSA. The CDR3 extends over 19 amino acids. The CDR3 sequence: CASSLAFRLGLAGVDEQFF. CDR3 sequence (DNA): TGTGCCAGCAGCTTAGCATTCCGTTTGGGACTAGCGGGGGTTGATGAGCAGTTCTTC.

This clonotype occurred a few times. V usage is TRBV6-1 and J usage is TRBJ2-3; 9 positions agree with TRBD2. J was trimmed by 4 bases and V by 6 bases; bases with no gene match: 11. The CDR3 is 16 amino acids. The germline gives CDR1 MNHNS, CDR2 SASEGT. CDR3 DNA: TGTGCCAGCAGCCAGCGTGGCGGGGGGGCCCCAGATACGCAGTATTTT. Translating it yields CASSQRGGGAPDTQYF.

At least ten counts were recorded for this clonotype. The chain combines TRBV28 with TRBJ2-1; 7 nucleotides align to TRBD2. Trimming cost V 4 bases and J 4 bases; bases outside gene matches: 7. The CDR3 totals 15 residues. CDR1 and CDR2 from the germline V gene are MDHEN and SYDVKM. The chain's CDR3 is CASSSLADGYNEQFF. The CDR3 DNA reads TGTGCCAGCAGTTCTCTAGCGGATGGATACAATGAGCAGTTCTTC.

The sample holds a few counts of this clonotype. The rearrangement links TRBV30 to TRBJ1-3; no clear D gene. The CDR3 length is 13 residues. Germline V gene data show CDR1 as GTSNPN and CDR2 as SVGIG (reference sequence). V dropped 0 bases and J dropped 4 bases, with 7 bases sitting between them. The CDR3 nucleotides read TGTGCCTGGAGTGTATCTTCCGGAAACACCATATATTTT. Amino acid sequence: CAWSVSSGNTIYF.

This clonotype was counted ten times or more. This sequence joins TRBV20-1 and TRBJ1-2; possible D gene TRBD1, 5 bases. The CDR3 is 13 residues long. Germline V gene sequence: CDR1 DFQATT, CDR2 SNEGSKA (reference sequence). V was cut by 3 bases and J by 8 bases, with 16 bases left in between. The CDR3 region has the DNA TGCAGTGCTAGGAGCCCAGGGTTGGACGGCTACACCTTC. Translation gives CSARSPGLDGYTF.

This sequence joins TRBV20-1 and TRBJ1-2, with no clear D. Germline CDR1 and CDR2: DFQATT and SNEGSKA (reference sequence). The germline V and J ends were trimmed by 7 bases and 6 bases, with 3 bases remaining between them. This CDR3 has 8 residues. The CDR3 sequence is CSENGYTF. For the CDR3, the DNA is TGCAGTGAAAATGGCTACACCTTC.

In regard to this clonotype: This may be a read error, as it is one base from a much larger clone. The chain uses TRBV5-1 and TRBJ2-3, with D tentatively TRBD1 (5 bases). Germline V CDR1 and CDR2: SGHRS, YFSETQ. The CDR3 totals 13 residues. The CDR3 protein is CASSLPGADTRYF. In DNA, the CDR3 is TGCGCCAGCAGCTTGCCTGGGGCAGATACGCGGTATTTT.

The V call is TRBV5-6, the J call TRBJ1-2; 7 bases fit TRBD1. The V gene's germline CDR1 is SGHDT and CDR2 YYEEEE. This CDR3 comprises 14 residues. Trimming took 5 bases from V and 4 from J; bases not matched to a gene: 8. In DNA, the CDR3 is TGTGCCAGCAGACAAACTACAGGGGCCTATGGCTACACCTTC. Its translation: CASRQTTGAYGYTF. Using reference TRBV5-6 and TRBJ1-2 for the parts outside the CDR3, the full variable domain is DAGVTQSPTHLIKTRGQQVTLRCSPKSGHDTVSWYQQALGQGPQFIFQYYEEEERQRGNFPDRFSGHQFPNYSSELNVNALLLGDSALYLCASRQTTGAYGYTFGSGTRLTVV.

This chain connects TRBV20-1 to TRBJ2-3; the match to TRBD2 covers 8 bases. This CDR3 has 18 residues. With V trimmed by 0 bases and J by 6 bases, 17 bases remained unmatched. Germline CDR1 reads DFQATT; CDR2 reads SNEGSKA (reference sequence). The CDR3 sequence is CSARDGGLAWLSLDTQYF. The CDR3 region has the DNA TGCAGTGCTAGAGATGGCGGACTAGCCTGGCTTAGCCTCGATACGCAGTATTTT.